This T cell receptor beta chain stems from a study of cytotoxic CD8 clonotypes in ibrutinib-treated CLL. The overall study: Median treatment time before response sampling was roughly twelve months, range 6 to 36.

A single count supports this clone. What it recognizes is unknown. Germline trimming cut 3 bases from V and 2 bases from J; bases unmatched to any gene: 4. This CDR3 has 15 amino acids. In germline, CDR1 is MDHEN, CDR2 SYDVKM. Generated by immunoSEQ multiplex PCR, the TCRdb table keeps only in-frame clones and is missing some. The repertoire holds about 160,000 clones, 81% seen once, with around 2% in the top ten. Findings and caveats of the study: Patients had baseline clonality above age-matched healthy donors, and this clonality moved with circulating CD8+ T-cell counts.

J is TRBJ1-2 and V is TRBV28; 9 nucleotides match TRBD1. The specimen comprised PBMCs, sampled after 12 months of ibrutinib treatment. The receptor comes from a human donor with chronic lymphocytic leukemia. Written as DNA, the CDR3 is TGTGCCAGCAGTTTTCGGGACAGGGTGAACTATGGCTACACCTTC. Translation: CASSFRDRVNYGYTF.